This is a list of T cell receptor beta chains from one sample in a study of blood T cell repertoires in COVID-19. Profiled with immunoSEQ multiplex PCR; TCRdb holds only in-frame clones, not every one. The sample includes a few hundred thousand clones, over 75% of them seen just once. Sequencing was performed on peripheral blood. These receptors originate from a man aged 40-55 years with active or convalescent COVID-19. Both conserved end residues are part of each CDR3. Each record gives: J gene, clone size, D gene, V gene, CDR3 protein, CDR3 DNA. D genes are given only for firm matches. Expanded clones are given a class, and other clones once, few, many or no size at all.

J gene: TRBJ1-2
clone size: .
D gene: .
V gene: TRBV7-8
CDR3 protein: CASSPESGNYGYTF
CDR3 DNA: TGTGCCAGCAGTCCCGAGAGCGGGAACTATGGCTACACCTTC

J gene: TRBJ2-6
clone size: .
D gene: TRBD1
V gene: TRBV5-4
CDR3 protein: CASSSGTGEAGANVLTF
CDR3 DNA: TGTGCCAGCAGCTCGGGGACAGGGGAGGCTGGGGCCAACGTCCTGACTTTC

J gene: TRBJ1-1
clone size: many
D gene: TRBD1
V gene: TRBV27
CDR3 protein: CASSSPRGGSRQGGTEAFF
CDR3 DNA: TGTGCCAGCAGTTCCCCTCGCGGCGGGTCCAGACAGGGGGGTACTGAAGCTTTCTTT

J gene: TRBJ2-2
clone size: .
D gene: .
V gene: TRBV6-5
CDR3 protein: CASSRLPGELFF
CDR3 DNA: TGTGCCAGCAGTCGACTCCCCGGGGAGCTGTTTTTT

J gene: TRBJ1-1
clone size: .
D gene: TRBD1
V gene: TRBV28
CDR3 protein: CACQWGQGKAEAFF
CDR3 DNA: TGTGCTTGCCAATGGGGACAGGGGAAAGCTGAAGCTTTCTTT

J gene: TRBJ2-3
clone size: .
D gene: TRBD2
V gene: TRBV6-5
CDR3 protein: CASSYLPSGADTQYF
CDR3 DNA: TGTGCCAGCAGTTACCTGCCTAGCGGGGCAGATACGCAGTATTTT

J gene: TRBJ1-1
clone size: .
D gene: .
V gene: TRBV30
CDR3 protein: CAWSVLGARGNTEAFF
CDR3 DNA: TGTGCCTGGAGTGTATTGGGGGCGAGGGGGAACACTGAAGCTTTCTTT

J gene: TRBJ1-5
clone size: .
D gene: .
V gene: TRBV28
CDR3 protein: CASSPLNLPQHF
CDR3 DNA: TGTGCCAGCAGTCCCCTTAATCTGCCCCAGCATTTT

J gene: TRBJ1-2
clone size: .
D gene: .
V gene: TRBV2
CDR3 protein: CASSETGRGYTF
CDR3 DNA: TGTGCCAGCAGTGAAACAGGGAGAGGCTACACCTTC

J gene: TRBJ2-5
clone size: .
D gene: .
V gene: TRBV5-6
CDR3 protein: CASSPTPRETQYF
CDR3 DNA: TGTGCCAGCAGCCCTACCCCCAGGGAGACCCAGTACTTC

J gene: TRBJ2-6
clone size: .
D gene: .
V gene: TRBV5-6
CDR3 protein: CASSLGSGESSGANVLTF
CDR3 DNA: TGTGCCAGCAGCTTGGGGTCAGGGGAATCGTCTGGGGCCAACGTCCTGACTTTC

J gene: TRBJ2-6
clone size: .
D gene: .
V gene: TRBV29-1
CDR3 protein: CSVFGPTDSGANVLTF
CDR3 DNA: TGCAGCGTTTTTGGTCCCACAGACTCTGGGGCCAACGTCCTGACTTTC

J gene: TRBJ1-6
clone size: .
D gene: .
V gene: TRBV28
CDR3 protein: CASSVLQGQSPLHF
CDR3 DNA: TGTGCCAGCAGCGTATTACAGGGTCAATCACCCCTCCACTTT

J gene: TRBJ2-2
clone size: .
D gene: .
V gene: TRBV27
CDR3 protein: CASSFAGELFF
CDR3 DNA: TGTGCCAGCAGTTTCGCCGGGGAGCTGTTTTTT

J gene: TRBJ1-3
clone size: once
D gene: TRBD1
V gene: TRBV5-1
CDR3 protein: CASSSGQGGSGNTIYF
CDR3 DNA: TGCGCCAGCAGCTCCGGACAGGGCGGCTCTGGAAACACCATATATTTT

J gene: TRBJ1-6
clone size: .
D gene: .
V gene: TRBV28
CDR3 protein: CASSFFRDSPLHF
CDR3 DNA: TGTGCCAGCAGTTTTTTCAGGGATTCACCCCTCCACTTT

J gene: TRBJ2-3
clone size: once
D gene: TRBD2
V gene: TRBV5-4
CDR3 protein: CASSWGLAGVDTQYF
CDR3 DNA: TGTGCCAGCAGCTGGGGACTAGCGGGAGTAGATACGCAGTATTTT

J gene: TRBJ1-1
clone size: .
D gene: .
V gene: TRBV19
CDR3 protein: CASSIGQGIGAEAFF
CDR3 DNA: TGTGCCAGTAGTATCGGGCAGGGGATAGGTGCTGAAGCTTTCTTT

J gene: TRBJ1-1
clone size: .
D gene: TRBD1
V gene: TRBV3-1/TRBV3-2
CDR3 protein: CASSQDVLAANRGPGTEAFF
CDR3 DNA: TGTGCCAGCAGCCAAGATGTGTTGGCGGCCAACAGGGGACCGGGGACTGAAGCTTTCTTT

J gene: TRBJ2-3
clone size: .
D gene: TRBD1
V gene: TRBV27
CDR3 protein: CASSLYSLGQAGDTQYF
CDR3 DNA: TGTGCCAGCAGTTTATATTCCTTGGGACAGGCGGGAGATACGCAGTATTTT

J gene: TRBJ1-2
clone size: .
D gene: .
V gene: TRBV28
CDR3 protein: CASSPTRQGLGYTF
CDR3 DNA: TGTGCCAGCAGTCCTACCCGGCAGGGTCTAGGCTACACCTTC

J gene: TRBJ1-1
clone size: .
D gene: .
V gene: TRBV27
CDR3 protein: CASGQLTGIEAFF
CDR3 DNA: TGTGCCAGCGGCCAATTAACGGGAATCGAAGCTTTCTTT

J gene: TRBJ1-1
clone size: .
D gene: TRBD1
V gene: TRBV28
CDR3 protein: CASSSTGANTEAFF
CDR3 DNA: TGTGCCAGCAGCTCGACAGGGGCGAACACTGAAGCTTTCTTT

J gene: TRBJ1-2
clone size: .
D gene: .
V gene: TRBV28
CDR3 protein: CASRYTVNYGYTF
CDR3 DNA: TGTGCCAGCAGATATACGGTCAACTATGGCTACACCTTC

J gene: TRBJ2-7
clone size: .
D gene: TRBD1
V gene: TRBV9
CDR3 protein: CASSVTGTDGYEQYF
CDR3 DNA: TGTGCCAGCAGCGTTACCGGGACAGATGGATACGAGCAGTACTTC

J gene: TRBJ2-4
clone size: once
D gene: TRBD2
V gene: TRBV6-5
CDR3 protein: CASSPRTGGGNIQYF
CDR3 DNA: TGTGCCAGCAGTCCCCGCACTGGGGGAGGGAACATTCAGTACTTC

J gene: TRBJ1-4
clone size: once
D gene: .
V gene: TRBV30
CDR3 protein: CAWSSLGTRGEKLFF
CDR3 DNA: TGTGCCTGGAGTTCCCTCGGGACAAGGGGAGAAAAACTGTTTTTT

J gene: TRBJ2-7
clone size: .
D gene: TRBD2
V gene: TRBV4-2
CDR3 protein: CASSQGGGLAYEQYF
CDR3 DNA: TGTGCCAGCAGCCAAGGAGGGGGACTAGCCTACGAGCAGTACTTC

J gene: TRBJ1-5
clone size: .
D gene: .
V gene: TRBV7-2
CDR3 protein: CASSLVGVPQHF
CDR3 DNA: TGTGCCAGCAGCTTAGTGGGCGTTCCCCAGCATTTT

J gene: TRBJ1-1
clone size: .
D gene: TRBD1
V gene: TRBV6-2/TRBV6-3
CDR3 protein: CASIPGDRAYHTEAFF
CDR3 DNA: TGTGCCAGCATCCCAGGGGACAGGGCTTACCACACTGAAGCTTTCTTT

J gene: TRBJ1-2
clone size: .
D gene: TRBD1
V gene: TRBV5-1
CDR3 protein: CASGTGDYGYTF
CDR3 DNA: TGCGCCAGCGGTACAGGGGACTATGGCTACACCTTC

J gene: TRBJ2-2
clone size: .
D gene: .
V gene: TRBV5-6
CDR3 protein: CASSTHRVRDTGELFF
CDR3 DNA: TGTGCCAGCAGTACCCACAGGGTGCGAGACACCGGGGAGCTGTTTTTT

J gene: TRBJ1-5
clone size: .
D gene: .
V gene: TRBV29-1
CDR3 protein: CSVADSRHQPQHF
CDR3 DNA: TGCAGCGTTGCGGACAGTCGACATCAGCCCCAGCATTTT

J gene: TRBJ1-1
clone size: few
D gene: .
V gene: TRBV7-3
CDR3 protein: CASSLSGNGVTEAFF
CDR3 DNA: TGTGCCAGCAGCTTGAGCGGGAATGGGGTCACTGAAGCTTTCTTT

J gene: TRBJ1-1
clone size: .
D gene: .
V gene: TRBV27
CDR3 protein: CASSFFGGAGATEAFF
CDR3 DNA: TGTGCCAGCAGTTTTTTTGGGGGGGCGGGGGCCACTGAAGCTTTCTTT

J gene: TRBJ2-1
clone size: .
D gene: TRBD2
V gene: TRBV7-3
CDR3 protein: CASSQGLAAYNEQFF
CDR3 DNA: TGTGCCAGCAGCCAGGGACTAGCGGCATACAATGAGCAGTTCTTC